A selection of T cell receptor beta chains follows, all from one sample in a study of blood T cell repertoires in COVID-19. Profiling relied on immunoSEQ multiplex PCR, and the TCRdb table lists in-frame clones only, not all of them. The sample consists of some 270,000 clones, around 90% of them appearing once. Sample: peripheral blood. The origin of the receptors is a man in his fifties or sixties with acute or convalescent COVID-19. Both conserved end residues are part of each CDR3. D genes are given only for firm matches. Not every row has a clone size; where given, it reads once, few, many or a size class.

abundance: .; d_gene: TRBD1; v_gene: TRBV28; j_gene: TRBJ2-7; CDR3aa: CASRPGGGEQYF; CDR3nt: TGTGCCAGCAGGCCAGGGGGCGGCGAGCAGTACTTC
abundance: once; d_gene: TRBD2; v_gene: TRBV5-5; j_gene: TRBJ2-2; CDR3aa: CASSLGTSGSGELFF; CDR3nt: TGTGCCAGCAGCTTAGGGACTAGCGGGTCCGGGGAGCTGTTTTTT
abundance: .; d_gene: .; v_gene: TRBV10-3; j_gene: TRBJ1-3; CDR3aa: CATGGPGGNTIYF; CDR3nt: TGTGCCACCGGAGGCCCGGGGGGAAACACCATATATTTT
abundance: .; d_gene: TRBD2; v_gene: TRBV5-8; j_gene: TRBJ2-1; CDR3aa: CASSLDGLAWNEQFF; CDR3nt: TGTGCCAGCAGCTTGGATGGACTAGCGTGGAATGAGCAGTTCTTC
abundance: .; d_gene: .; v_gene: TRBV7-3; j_gene: TRBJ2-5; CDR3aa: CASSFSGGTETQYF; CDR3nt: TGTGCCAGCAGCTTCTCCGGCGGAACAGAGACCCAGTACTTC
abundance: once; d_gene: .; v_gene: TRBV5-1; j_gene: TRBJ1-6; CDR3aa: CASSLERVGSPLHF; CDR3nt: TGCGCCAGCAGCTTGGAGAGGGTAGGCTCACCCCTCCACTTT
abundance: .; d_gene: TRBD2; v_gene: TRBV11-2; j_gene: TRBJ2-3; CDR3aa: CASSRATSADTQYF; CDR3nt: TGTGCCAGCAGCCGCGCCACTAGCGCAGATACGCAGTATTTT
abundance: once; d_gene: .; v_gene: TRBV19; j_gene: TRBJ1-2; CDR3aa: CASSPGGTELANYGYTF; CDR3nt: TGTGCCAGTAGTCCGGGCGGGACCGAGTTAGCTAACTATGGCTACACCTTC
abundance: .; d_gene: .; v_gene: TRBV3-1/TRBV3-2; j_gene: TRBJ1-5; CDR3aa: CASSQGSGAQPQHF; CDR3nt: TGTGCCAGCAGCCAAGGATCAGGGGCTCAGCCCCAGCATTTT
abundance: .; d_gene: TRBD2; v_gene: TRBV9; j_gene: TRBJ2-2; CDR3aa: CASSVSGGTNTGELFF; CDR3nt: TGTGCCAGCAGCGTCAGCGGGGGCACAAACACCGGGGAGCTGTTTTTT
abundance: .; d_gene: TRBD2; v_gene: TRBV4-2; j_gene: TRBJ2-3; CDR3aa: CASSQGAGGTDTQYF; CDR3nt: TGTGCCAGCAGCCAAGGAGCGGGGGGAACAGATACGCAGTATTTT
abundance: .; d_gene: .; v_gene: TRBV6-1; j_gene: TRBJ1-2; CDR3aa: CASSEATIGGYTF; CDR3nt: TGTGCCAGCAGTGAAGCGACTATCGGTGGCTACACCTTC
abundance: .; d_gene: TRBD1; v_gene: TRBV2; j_gene: TRBJ2-7; CDR3aa: CASSPGQGAREQYF; CDR3nt: TGTGCCAGTTCGCCGGGACAGGGGGCGAGAGAGCAGTACTTC
abundance: .; d_gene: TRBD2; v_gene: TRBV7-2; j_gene: TRBJ2-1; CDR3aa: CASSMGLAGVSSYNEQFF; CDR3nt: TGTGCCAGCAGCATGGGACTAGCGGGGGTGAGCTCCTACAATGAGCAGTTCTTC
abundance: .; d_gene: .; v_gene: TRBV4-2; j_gene: TRBJ1-3; CDR3aa: CASSQGSADPYTIYF; CDR3nt: TGTGCCAGCAGCCAAGGTAGCGCAGACCCGTACACCATATATTTT
abundance: .; d_gene: .; v_gene: TRBV29-1; j_gene: TRBJ1-2; CDR3aa: CSVELNYGYTF; CDR3nt: TGCAGCGTTGAACTTAACTATGGCTACACCTTC
abundance: .; d_gene: .; v_gene: TRBV7-3; j_gene: TRBJ2-1; CDR3aa: CASSSPSNEQFF; CDR3nt: TGTGCCAGCAGCTCACCTAGTAATGAGCAGTTCTTC
abundance: .; d_gene: .; v_gene: TRBV29-1; j_gene: TRBJ2-7; CDR3aa: CSVKLQVRRYEQYF; CDR3nt: TGCAGCGTTAAGTTACAGGTACGACGGTACGAGCAGTACTTC
abundance: .; d_gene: TRBD1; v_gene: TRBV10-3; j_gene: TRBJ2-6; CDR3aa: CAISESTGRGSGANVLTF; CDR3nt: TGTGCCATCAGTGAGTCGACCGGCAGGGGGTCTGGGGCCAACGTCCTGACTTTC
abundance: .; d_gene: TRBD2; v_gene: TRBV5-1; j_gene: TRBJ2-2; CDR3aa: CASSEQGLATGELFF; CDR3nt: TGCGCCAGCAGCGAGCAGGGACTAGCAACCGGGGAGCTGTTTTTT
abundance: .; d_gene: .; v_gene: TRBV7-6; j_gene: TRBJ1-6; CDR3aa: CASSPTKLSYNSPLHF; CDR3nt: TGTGCCAGCAGCCCGACAAAATTGTCCTATAATTCACCCCTCCACTTT
abundance: .; d_gene: .; v_gene: TRBV5-1; j_gene: TRBJ2-5; CDR3aa: CATSVGAGGYQETQYF; CDR3nt: TGCGCCACCTCGGTGGGAGCAGGAGGGTACCAAGAGACCCAGTACTTC
abundance: .; d_gene: .; v_gene: TRBV5-1; j_gene: TRBJ2-7; CDR3aa: CASSLGARGEQYF; CDR3nt: TGCGCCAGCAGCTTGGGGGCCAGGGGCGAGCAGTACTTC
abundance: .; d_gene: .; v_gene: TRBV5-1; j_gene: TRBJ2-1; CDR3aa: CASSGQGQGNEQFF; CDR3nt: TGCGCCAGCAGCGGGCAGGGTCAGGGCAATGAGCAGTTCTTC
abundance: .; d_gene: .; v_gene: TRBV5-1; j_gene: TRBJ2-3; CDR3aa: CASTRDGRRMDTQYF; CDR3nt: TGCGCCAGCACGCGGGACGGCCGCAGGATGGATACGCAGTATTTT
abundance: .; d_gene: TRBD1; v_gene: TRBV6-5; j_gene: TRBJ1-2; CDR3aa: CASTRDRTTYGYTF; CDR3nt: TGTGCCAGCACTCGGGACAGGACGACCTATGGCTACACCTTC
abundance: .; d_gene: .; v_gene: TRBV21-1; j_gene: TRBJ1-3; CDR3aa: CASSRGGAVGGTIYF; CDR3nt: TGTGCCAGCAGCAGGGGAGGGGCTGTTGGAGGCACCATATATTTT
abundance: .; d_gene: TRBD2; v_gene: TRBV10-3; j_gene: TRBJ2-5; CDR3aa: CAISEPARLAGGIQETQYF; CDR3nt: TGTGCCATCAGTGAGCCGGCACGCTTAGCGGGGGGGATCCAAGAGACCCAGTACTTC
abundance: .; d_gene: TRBD2; v_gene: TRBV4-2; j_gene: TRBJ2-3; CDR3aa: CASSTQLAGGRARPTDTQYF; CDR3nt: TGTGCCAGCAGCACGCAACTAGCGGGGGGGCGTGCTCGACCCACAGATACGCAGTATTTT
abundance: .; d_gene: .; v_gene: TRBV3-1/TRBV3-2; j_gene: TRBJ1-1; CDR3aa: CASSPGTGGHMNTEAFF; CDR3nt: TGTGCCAGCAGCCCAGGCACGGGTGGACACATGAACACTGAAGCTTTCTTT
abundance: once; d_gene: TRBD2; v_gene: TRBV5-6; j_gene: TRBJ2-7; CDR3aa: CASSFGRGSYEQYF; CDR3nt: TGTGCCAGCAGCTTTGGGAGGGGCTCCTACGAGCAGTACTTC
abundance: .; d_gene: .; v_gene: TRBV10-3; j_gene: TRBJ1-1; CDR3aa: CAITVQEETEAFF; CDR3nt: TGTGCCATCACTGTCCAGGAGGAAACTGAAGCTTTCTTT
abundance: .; d_gene: TRBD2; v_gene: TRBV19; j_gene: TRBJ2-1; CDR3aa: CASGSGDSYNEQFF; CDR3nt: TGTGCCAGTGGTAGCGGGGACTCCTACAATGAGCAGTTCTTC
abundance: once; d_gene: .; v_gene: TRBV5-1; j_gene: TRBJ1-3; CDR3aa: CASSLEGDYGNTIYF; CDR3nt: TGCGCCAGCAGCCTGGAGGGGGATTACGGAAACACCATATATTTT
abundance: .; d_gene: TRBD1; v_gene: TRBV3-1/TRBV3-2; j_gene: TRBJ2-1; CDR3aa: CATSTAGGYNEQFF; CDR3nt: TGTGCCACCAGTACGGCAGGGGGCTACAATGAGCAGTTCTTC
abundance: once; d_gene: .; v_gene: TRBV6-5; j_gene: TRBJ1-6; CDR3aa: CASSLYTTVNSPLHF; CDR3nt: TGTGCCAGCAGCTTGTACACCACCGTTAATTCACCCCTCCACTTT
abundance: .; d_gene: .; v_gene: TRBV5-1; j_gene: TRBJ2-7; CDR3aa: CASSLIAGTGVYEQYF; CDR3nt: TGCGCCAGCAGCTTGATAGCCGGGACGGGAGTTTACGAGCAGTACTTC
abundance: .; d_gene: .; v_gene: TRBV3-1/TRBV3-2; j_gene: TRBJ1-2; CDR3aa: CASSQDGGFGYTF; CDR3nt: TGTGCCAGCAGCCAAGATGGGGGGTTTGGCTACACCTTC
abundance: .; d_gene: .; v_gene: TRBV18; j_gene: TRBJ2-3; CDR3aa: CASSPENRGWPPLLTQYF; CDR3nt: TGTGCCAGCTCACCAGAGAATCGAGGGTGGCCCCCCTTGCTTACGCAGTATTTT
abundance: .; d_gene: TRBD2; v_gene: TRBV7-3; j_gene: TRBJ2-3; CDR3aa: CASSLLTSGGQKDTQYF; CDR3nt: TGTGCCAGCAGCTTACTGACTAGCGGGGGACAAAAGGATACGCAGTATTTT
abundance: .; d_gene: TRBD1; v_gene: TRBV6-5; j_gene: TRBJ1-1; CDR3aa: CASSTGGTEAFF; CDR3nt: TGTGCCAGCAGTACAGGGGGCACTGAAGCTTTCTTT
abundance: .; d_gene: .; v_gene: TRBV14; j_gene: TRBJ2-7; CDR3aa: CASSQDLVSYEQYF; CDR3nt: TGTGCCAGCAGCCAAGATCTAGTATCCTACGAGCAGTACTTC
abundance: once; d_gene: TRBD1; v_gene: TRBV12-3/TRBV12-4; j_gene: TRBJ1-1; CDR3aa: CATMTGTNTEAFF; CDR3nt: TGTGCCACCATGACAGGGACCAACACTGAAGCTTTCTTT
abundance: .; d_gene: TRBD1; v_gene: TRBV10-1; j_gene: TRBJ1-6; CDR3aa: CASSAGTVGNSPLHF; CDR3nt: TGCGCCAGCAGTGCGGGGACAGTAGGAAATTCACCCCTCCACTTT
abundance: once; d_gene: TRBD1; v_gene: TRBV19; j_gene: TRBJ1-5; CDR3aa: CASSIGGQGSQPQHF; CDR3nt: TGTGCCAGTAGTATAGGGGGACAGGGCAGTCAGCCCCAGCATTTT
abundance: .; d_gene: TRBD1; v_gene: TRBV10-3; j_gene: TRBJ2-1; CDR3aa: CAISQGDEQFF; CDR3nt: TGTGCCATCAGTCAGGGGGATGAGCAGTTCTTC
abundance: .; d_gene: .; v_gene: TRBV14; j_gene: TRBJ1-2; CDR3aa: CASTGRGGYGYTF; CDR3nt: TGTGCCAGCACCGGGCGGGGGGGCTATGGCTACACCTTC
abundance: .; d_gene: .; v_gene: TRBV3-1/TRBV3-2; j_gene: TRBJ1-6; CDR3aa: CASSQEGGGNSPLHF; CDR3nt: TGTGCCAGCAGCCAAGAAGGAGGAGGGAATTCACCCCTCCACTTT
abundance: few; d_gene: .; v_gene: TRBV19; j_gene: TRBJ1-6; CDR3aa: CASNPRGSYNSPLHF; CDR3nt: TGTGCCAGTAACCCCCGGGGCTCCTATAATTCACCCCTCCACTTT